The rows below give T cell receptor beta chains drawn from one sample of a study of identical twins. TCRdb passed the 5' RACE reads through MiXCR, listing each CDR3 protein once. Among about 280,000 distinct CDR3 sequences listed, around 8.8% were seen once. This sample was shared with a second study, whose subject was yellow fever vaccine responses in identical twins.

What was sequenced was memory (CD45RO+) T cells sorted from blood. The origin of the receptors is a woman aged 18-29 years in good health. The CDR3 runs from the conserved cysteine through the conserved F or W. The order of the fields is CDR3 length, J gene, clone size, V gene, D gene, CDR3 DNA, CDR3 protein. D genes are given only for firm matches. Size is stated for part of the rows, as once, few or many counts, or as a class when the clone is expanded.

CDR3 length: 10
J gene: TRBJ1-2
clone size: many
V gene: TRBV29-1
D gene: NA
CDR3 DNA: TGCAGCGTTCGAGCAGGCGGCTACACCTTC
CDR3 protein: CSVRAGGYTF

CDR3 length: 13
J gene: TRBJ1-5
clone size: many
V gene: TRBV12-3/TRBV12-4
D gene: NA
CDR3 DNA: TGTGCCAGCAGTTTAGGGACGGGGCAGCCCCAGCATTTT
CDR3 protein: CASSLGTGQPQHF

CDR3 length: 16
J gene: TRBJ2-2
clone size: few
V gene: TRBV4-1
D gene: TRBD1
CDR3 DNA: TGCGCCAGCAGCCAAGAAGGACAGGGGTTAACCGGGGAGCTGTTTTTT
CDR3 protein: CASSQEGQGLTGELFF

CDR3 length: 14
J gene: TRBJ2-4
clone size: few
V gene: TRBV7-2
D gene: NA
CDR3 DNA: TGTGCCAGCAGCTTAGGGTTCGCCAAAAACATTCAGTACTTC
CDR3 protein: CASSLGFAKNIQYF

CDR3 length: 19
J gene: TRBJ2-1
clone size: NA
V gene: TRBV3-1
D gene: TRBD2
CDR3 DNA: TGTGCCTGCAGTAAGGGACTAGCGGGACCAGAGGGCTCCTACAATGAGCAGTTCTTC
CDR3 protein: CACSKGLAGPEGSYNEQFF

CDR3 length: 14
J gene: TRBJ2-7
clone size: NA
V gene: TRBV27
D gene: NA
CDR3 DNA: TGTGCCAGCAGTTCTTGGCCAGGAAGCTACGAGCAGTACTTC
CDR3 protein: CASSSWPGSYEQYF

CDR3 length: 14
J gene: TRBJ2-7
clone size: many
V gene: TRBV14
D gene: TRBD1
CDR3 DNA: TGTGCCAGCAGCCAAATCGACAGGGTCTACGAGCAGTACTTC
CDR3 protein: CASSQIDRVYEQYF

CDR3 length: 14
J gene: TRBJ2-3
clone size: few
V gene: TRBV28
D gene: TRBD1
CDR3 DNA: TGTGCCAGCAGTACGACAGGGACCACAGATACGCAGTATTTT
CDR3 protein: CASSTTGTTDTQYF

CDR3 length: 14
J gene: TRBJ1-3
clone size: NA
V gene: TRBV2
D gene: NA
CDR3 DNA: TGTGCCAGCAGGTCGACGAGCTCTGGAAACACCATATATTTT
CDR3 protein: CASRSTSSGNTIYF

CDR3 length: 12
J gene: TRBJ2-5
clone size: few
V gene: TRBV25-1
D gene: TRBD1
CDR3 DNA: TGTGCCAGCGGACAGGGCTGGGAGACCCAGTACTTC
CDR3 protein: CASGQGWETQYF

CDR3 length: 13
J gene: TRBJ2-1
clone size: few
V gene: TRBV20-1
D gene: NA
CDR3 DNA: TGCAGTGCTAGAGCCCCTAGGGTCCATGAGCAGTTCTTC
CDR3 protein: CSARAPRVHEQFF

CDR3 length: 14
J gene: TRBJ2-7
clone size: NA
V gene: TRBV6-1
D gene: NA
CDR3 DNA: TGTGCCAGCAGAACGGCCACAGGAGCCTACGAGCAGTACTTC
CDR3 protein: CASRTATGAYEQYF

CDR3 length: 15
J gene: TRBJ2-2
clone size: few
V gene: TRBV6-5
D gene: NA
CDR3 DNA: TGTGCCAGCAGTTCGCAGGGTCGCGGCACCGGGGAGCTGTTTTTT
CDR3 protein: CASSSQGRGTGELFF

CDR3 length: 15
J gene: TRBJ2-7
clone size: NA
V gene: TRBV2
D gene: NA
CDR3 DNA: TGTGCCAGCAGTGATAATGGCGGGGTTACCTACGAGCAGTACTTC
CDR3 protein: CASSDNGGVTYEQYF

CDR3 length: 16
J gene: TRBJ2-2
clone size: many
V gene: TRBV2
D gene: NA
CDR3 DNA: TGTGCCAGCAGTGAAGCGCGGGCAGGGACGGGCGGGGAGCTGTTTTTT
CDR3 protein: CASSEARAGTGGELFF

CDR3 length: 15
J gene: TRBJ1-5
clone size: many
V gene: TRBV12-5
D gene: TRBD1
CDR3 DNA: TGTGCTAGTGGTTTGGGACAGGGGGCCCATCAGCCCCAGCATTTT
CDR3 protein: CASGLGQGAHQPQHF

CDR3 length: 17
J gene: TRBJ1-2
clone size: few
V gene: TRBV7-9
D gene: TRBD1
CDR3 DNA: TGTGCCAGCAGCCAAGGACAGGGGAGTCAACACCCCTATGGCTACACCTTC
CDR3 protein: CASSQGQGSQHPYGYTF

CDR3 length: 17
J gene: TRBJ2-3
clone size: NA
V gene: TRBV7-9
D gene: TRBD1
CDR3 DNA: TGTGCCAGCAGCTCACCGACAGGGGTGGGGATCGCAGATACGCAGTATTTT
CDR3 protein: CASSSPTGVGIADTQYF

CDR3 length: 17
J gene: TRBJ2-6
clone size: NA
V gene: TRBV3-1
D gene: NA
CDR3 DNA: TGTGCCAGCAGCCTGACGGGACTGCTCTCTGGGGCCAACGTCCTGACTTTC
CDR3 protein: CASSLTGLLSGANVLTF

CDR3 length: 14
J gene: TRBJ2-1
clone size: few
V gene: TRBV7-6
D gene: NA
CDR3 DNA: TGTGCCAGCAGCTTAAAGGGGGTTGGAGATGAGCAGTTCTTC
CDR3 protein: CASSLKGVGDEQFF

CDR3 length: 13
J gene: TRBJ2-5
clone size: NA
V gene: TRBV6-1
D gene: NA
CDR3 DNA: TGTGCCAGCAGTGAAGCCGCACGGGAGACCCAGTACTTC
CDR3 protein: CASSEAARETQYF

CDR3 length: 15
J gene: TRBJ2-1
clone size: few
V gene: TRBV20-1
D gene: TRBD2
CDR3 DNA: TGCAGTGCTCCTGGAAGCTCTAGCGGCGACAATGAGCAGTTCTTC
CDR3 protein: CSAPGSSSGDNEQFF

CDR3 length: 15
J gene: TRBJ2-3
clone size: NA
V gene: TRBV6-2/TRBV6-3
D gene: TRBD2
CDR3 DNA: TGTGCCAGCGGGTCCGGGCGGGGGAGCACAGATACGCAGTATTTT
CDR3 protein: CASGSGRGSTDTQYF

CDR3 length: 15
J gene: TRBJ2-3
clone size: many
V gene: TRBV10-3
D gene: NA
CDR3 DNA: TGTGCCATCAGCCTCGACGGAACTAGCACAGATACGCAGTATTTT
CDR3 protein: CAISLDGTSTDTQYF

CDR3 length: 15
J gene: TRBJ1-5
clone size: few
V gene: TRBV3-1
D gene: NA
CDR3 DNA: TGTGCCAGCAGCCAAGGGTCGGCTAGCAATCAGCCCCAGCATTTT
CDR3 protein: CASSQGSASNQPQHF

CDR3 length: 14
J gene: TRBJ2-7
clone size: NA
V gene: TRBV6-5
D gene: NA
CDR3 DNA: TGTGCCAGCAGCTACCTTGGGGGCGGGTACGAGCAGTACTTC
CDR3 protein: CASSYLGGGYEQYF

CDR3 length: 15
J gene: TRBJ1-1
clone size: many
V gene: TRBV19
D gene: NA
CDR3 DNA: TGTGCCAGTAGTATCGGGGTAGGACCCCGCAGACGAGCTTTCTTT
CDR3 protein: CASSIGVGPRRRAFF

CDR3 length: 14
J gene: TRBJ2-3
clone size: NA
V gene: TRBV5-1
D gene: TRBD2
CDR3 DNA: TGCGCCAGCAGATCGGGGGGGTCGGGAGATACGCAGTATTTT
CDR3 protein: CASRSGGSGDTQYF